Reported below is one T cell receptor (beta chain). Its antigen remains unidentified. This sample was included in a study of OX40 agonist ivuxolimab in advanced cancers. Repertoires were generated with immunoSEQ multiplex PCR, while TCRdb's copy carries only in-frame clones and drops some. The data show 52,000 or so clones, approximately 84% seen once. General observations from the study: The authors also found low normalized T-cell clonal expansion in some nonresponders.

The sequence came from an adult with an advanced solid tumor such as melanoma, head and neck, liver or kidney cancer. Sequenced here: CD4+ or CD8+ T cells sorted from blood, sampled in a trial of the OX40 agonist ivuxolimab.

The CDR3 protein is CASSQEAMTGYEQYF. The CDR3 DNA sequence: TGTGCCAGCTCACAAGAAGCTATGACAGGATACGAGCAGTACTTC. The V gene is TRBV18, the J gene TRBJ2-7, with D possibly matching TRBD1 (6 bases). Germline values: CDR1 KGHSH, CDR2 LQKENI. This CDR3 has 15 residues. Trimming removed 4 bases at V and 4 bases at J, with 17 bases between.